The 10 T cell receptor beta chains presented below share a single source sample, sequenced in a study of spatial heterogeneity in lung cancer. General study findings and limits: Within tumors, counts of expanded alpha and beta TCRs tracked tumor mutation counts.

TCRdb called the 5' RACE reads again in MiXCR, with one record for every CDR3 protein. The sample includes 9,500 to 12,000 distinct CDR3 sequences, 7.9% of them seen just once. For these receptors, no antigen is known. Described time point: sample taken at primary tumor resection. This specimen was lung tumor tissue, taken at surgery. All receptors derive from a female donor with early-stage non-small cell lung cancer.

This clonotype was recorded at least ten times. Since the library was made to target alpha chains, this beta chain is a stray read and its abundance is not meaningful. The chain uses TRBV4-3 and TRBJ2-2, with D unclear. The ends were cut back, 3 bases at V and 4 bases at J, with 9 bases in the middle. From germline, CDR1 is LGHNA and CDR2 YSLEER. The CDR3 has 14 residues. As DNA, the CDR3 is TGCGCCAGCAGCCAGGGCCCGGCCACCGGGGAGCTGTTTTTT. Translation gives CASSQGPATGELFF.

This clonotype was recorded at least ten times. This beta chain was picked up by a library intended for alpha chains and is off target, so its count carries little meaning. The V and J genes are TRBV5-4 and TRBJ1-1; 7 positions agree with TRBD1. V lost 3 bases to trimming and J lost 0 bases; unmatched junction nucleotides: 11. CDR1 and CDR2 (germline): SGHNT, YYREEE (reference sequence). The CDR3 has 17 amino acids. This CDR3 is CASSYGTGDFMNTEAFF. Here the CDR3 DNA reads TGTGCCAGCAGCTACGGAACAGGGGATTTTATGAACACTGAAGCTTTCTTT. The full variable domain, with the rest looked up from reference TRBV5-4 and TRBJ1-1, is ETGVTQSPTHLIKTRGQQVTLRCSSQSGHNTVSWYQQALGQGPQFIFQYYREEENGRGNFPPRFSGLQFPNYSSELNVNALELDDSALYLCASSYGTGDFMNTEAFFGQGTRLTVV.

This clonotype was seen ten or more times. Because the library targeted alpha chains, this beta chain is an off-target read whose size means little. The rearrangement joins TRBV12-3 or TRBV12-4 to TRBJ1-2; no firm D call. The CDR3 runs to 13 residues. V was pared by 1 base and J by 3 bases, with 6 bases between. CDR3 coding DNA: TGTGCCAGCAGTTTAGATGGGGACTATGGCTACACCTTC. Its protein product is CASSLDGDYGYTF.

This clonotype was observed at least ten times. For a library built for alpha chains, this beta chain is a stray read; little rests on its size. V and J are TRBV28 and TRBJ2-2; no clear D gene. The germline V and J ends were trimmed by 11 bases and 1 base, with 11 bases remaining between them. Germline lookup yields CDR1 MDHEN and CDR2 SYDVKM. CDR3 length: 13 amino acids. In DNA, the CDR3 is TGTGCCGGACGTACGGGGAACACCGGGGAGCTGTTTTTT. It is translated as CAGRTGNTGELFF.

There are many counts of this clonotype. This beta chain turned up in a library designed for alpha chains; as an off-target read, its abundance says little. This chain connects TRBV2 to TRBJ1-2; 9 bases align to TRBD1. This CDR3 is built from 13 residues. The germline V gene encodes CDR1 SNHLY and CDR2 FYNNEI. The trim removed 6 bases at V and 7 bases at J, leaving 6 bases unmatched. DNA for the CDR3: TGTGCCAGCAGCCGGGACAGGGTGTCTGGCTACACCTTC. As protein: CASSRDRVSGYTF.

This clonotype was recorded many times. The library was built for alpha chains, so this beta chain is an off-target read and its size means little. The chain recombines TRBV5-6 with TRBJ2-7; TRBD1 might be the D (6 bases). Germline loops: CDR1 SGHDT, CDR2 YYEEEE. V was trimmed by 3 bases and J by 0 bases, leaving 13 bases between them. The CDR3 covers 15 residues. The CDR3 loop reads CASSSLTGNSYEQYF. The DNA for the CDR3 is TGTGCCAGCAGCTCACTAACAGGGAACTCCTACGAGCAGTACTTC.

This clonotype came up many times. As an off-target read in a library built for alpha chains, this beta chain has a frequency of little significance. The CDR3 here is CASSFGEGEQFF. The CDR3 DNA is TGTGCCAGCAGTTTTGGGGAGGGTGAGCAGTTCTTC. The chain employs TRBV27 and TRBJ2-1; 7 positions agree with TRBD2. Germline assignment: CDR1 MNHEY and CDR2 SMNVEV (reference sequence). The junction had 2 bases not matched to a gene; V was cut back by 3 bases and J by 9 bases. The CDR3 extends over 12 amino acids.

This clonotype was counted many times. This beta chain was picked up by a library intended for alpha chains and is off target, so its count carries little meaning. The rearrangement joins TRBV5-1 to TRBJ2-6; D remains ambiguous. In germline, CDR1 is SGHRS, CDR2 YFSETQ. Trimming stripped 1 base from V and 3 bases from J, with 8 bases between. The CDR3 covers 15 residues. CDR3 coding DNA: TGCGCCAGCAGCTTGCCTCTGCGTGGGGCCAACGTCCTGACTTTC. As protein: CASSLPLRGANVLTF. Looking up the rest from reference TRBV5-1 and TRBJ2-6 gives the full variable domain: KAGVTQTPRYLIKTRGQQVTLSCSPISGHRSVSWYQQTPGQGLQFLFEYFSETQRNKGNFPGRFSGRQFSNSRSEMNVSTLELGDSALYLCASSLPLRGANVLTFGAGSRLTVL.

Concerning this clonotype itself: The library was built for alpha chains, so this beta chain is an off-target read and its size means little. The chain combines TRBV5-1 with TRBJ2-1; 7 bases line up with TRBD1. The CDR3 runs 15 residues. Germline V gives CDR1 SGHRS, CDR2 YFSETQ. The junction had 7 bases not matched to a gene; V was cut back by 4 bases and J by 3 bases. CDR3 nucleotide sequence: TGCGCCAGCAGCCTACAGGGGAGATACTACAATGAGCAGTTCTTC. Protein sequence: CASSLQGRYYNEQFF.

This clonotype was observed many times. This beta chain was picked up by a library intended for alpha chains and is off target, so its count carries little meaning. The CDR3 DNA sequence: TGCAGTGCACAGGCATGGGGGGGCAACTATGGCTACACCTTC. Translated: CSAQAWGGNYGYTF. The chain is built from TRBV20-1 and TRBJ1-2, with a weak D call TRBD1 (6 bases). There are 14 residues in the CDR3. CDR1 and CDR2 from the germline V gene are DFQATT and SNEGSKA (reference sequence). Trimming shortened V by 6 bases and J by 2 bases, and 16 bases separated the two germline ends.